These T cell receptor beta chains were read from a single sample in a study of T cells in Graves' hyperthyroidism and ophthalmopathy. TCRdb passed the multiplex PCR reads through MiXCR, listing each CDR3 protein once. The sample records roughly 560,000 distinct CDR3 sequences, roughly 15% being singletons. The specimen sequenced was blood. All receptors derive from a middle-aged woman with Graves' ophthalmopathy. Both conserved end residues are trimmed from each CDR3.

J gene: TRBJ2-3
V gene: TRBV7-3
CDR3 protein: ASSSGTSFATDTQY

J gene: TRBJ2-7
V gene: TRBV11-2
CDR3 protein: ASSLGGFADVYEQY

J gene: TRBJ2-7
V gene: TRBV12-5
CDR3 protein: ASGWTSGRAIEQY

J gene: TRBJ1-2
V gene: TRBV6-4
CDR3 protein: ASSTGTGTYGYT

J gene: TRBJ2-2
V gene: TRBV28
CDR3 protein: ASSPLWSAIVTGELF

J gene: TRBJ1-5
V gene: TRBV15
CDR3 protein: ATSRDSTAQRPQH

J gene: TRBJ1-5
V gene: TRBV20-1
CDR3 protein: SAPSSEFYNQPQH

J gene: TRBJ1-2
V gene: TRBV25-1
CDR3 protein: ASSPGRTIVYGYT

J gene: TRBJ2-7
V gene: TRBV28
CDR3 protein: ASSSQDGTYEQY

J gene: TRBJ1-2
V gene: TRBV5-1
CDR3 protein: ASSMEKGAYGYT

J gene: TRBJ1-2
V gene: TRBV20-1
CDR3 protein: SARGKGGLYGYT

J gene: TRBJ1-2
V gene: TRBV29-1
CDR3 protein: SVNRDRAIGYT

J gene: TRBJ1-2
V gene: TRBV28
CDR3 protein: ASIQSVSGQGPYGYT

J gene: TRBJ1-5
V gene: TRBV4-1
CDR3 protein: ASSPVQGSGQPQH

J gene: TRBJ2-5
V gene: TRBV12-3/TRBV12-4
CDR3 protein: ASSLFGGDQETQY

J gene: TRBJ1-5
V gene: TRBV30
CDR3 protein: AWSVLQGNQPQH

J gene: TRBJ2-4
V gene: TRBV28
CDR3 protein: ASSVGGKNKNIQY

J gene: TRBJ2-7
V gene: TRBV7-2
CDR3 protein: ASSSSGVPYEQY

J gene: TRBJ2-7
V gene: TRBV29-1
CDR3 protein: SVSQGTSYEQY

J gene: TRBJ2-7
V gene: TRBV19
CDR3 protein: ASSKNRDRGYEQY

J gene: TRBJ1-1
V gene: TRBV6-2/TRBV6-3
CDR3 protein: ASTDGGNTEAF

J gene: TRBJ1-1
V gene: TRBV7-3
CDR3 protein: ASSLDSNTEAF

J gene: TRBJ2-7
V gene: TRBV18
CDR3 protein: ASSPPGTGFYEQY

J gene: TRBJ2-2
V gene: TRBV6-5
CDR3 protein: ASSSGVGELF

J gene: TRBJ1-5
V gene: TRBV2
CDR3 protein: ASSSTPGQKNQPQH

J gene: TRBJ2-5
V gene: TRBV18
CDR3 protein: ASSPPSGSPQETQY

J gene: TRBJ2-5
V gene: TRBV6-2/TRBV6-3
CDR3 protein: ASNNRGVQETQY

J gene: TRBJ1-4
V gene: TRBV7-9
CDR3 protein: ASSSSGGNEKLF

J gene: TRBJ2-7
V gene: TRBV15
CDR3 protein: ATSSGLDYEQY

J gene: TRBJ1-1
V gene: TRBV12-5
CDR3 protein: ASGSVLNTEAF

J gene: TRBJ2-5
V gene: TRBV24-1
CDR3 protein: ATSRAGPETQY

J gene: TRBJ2-7
V gene: TRBV7-8
CDR3 protein: ASSLGGRGSEQY

J gene: TRBJ2-5
V gene: TRBV7-9
CDR3 protein: ASSSLRGTSGSFQY

J gene: TRBJ1-2
V gene: TRBV4-3
CDR3 protein: ASSQKTGGGANYGYT

J gene: TRBJ2-7
V gene: TRBV5-5
CDR3 protein: ASSFGLADSYEQY

J gene: TRBJ2-7
V gene: TRBV15
CDR3 protein: ATASGTRGAEQY

J gene: TRBJ2-4
V gene: TRBV20-1
CDR3 protein: SGVTGGKNIQY

J gene: TRBJ2-5
V gene: TRBV6-2/TRBV6-3
CDR3 protein: ASSPGGGWGRTQY

J gene: TRBJ2-2
V gene: TRBV5-1
CDR3 protein: ASSQGAGRAANTGELF

J gene: TRBJ2-1
V gene: TRBV28
CDR3 protein: ASRPRVFEQF

J gene: TRBJ2-7
V gene: TRBV20-1
CDR3 protein: SAGQGSYEQY

J gene: TRBJ1-1
V gene: TRBV2
CDR3 protein: ASSDVRGNTEAF